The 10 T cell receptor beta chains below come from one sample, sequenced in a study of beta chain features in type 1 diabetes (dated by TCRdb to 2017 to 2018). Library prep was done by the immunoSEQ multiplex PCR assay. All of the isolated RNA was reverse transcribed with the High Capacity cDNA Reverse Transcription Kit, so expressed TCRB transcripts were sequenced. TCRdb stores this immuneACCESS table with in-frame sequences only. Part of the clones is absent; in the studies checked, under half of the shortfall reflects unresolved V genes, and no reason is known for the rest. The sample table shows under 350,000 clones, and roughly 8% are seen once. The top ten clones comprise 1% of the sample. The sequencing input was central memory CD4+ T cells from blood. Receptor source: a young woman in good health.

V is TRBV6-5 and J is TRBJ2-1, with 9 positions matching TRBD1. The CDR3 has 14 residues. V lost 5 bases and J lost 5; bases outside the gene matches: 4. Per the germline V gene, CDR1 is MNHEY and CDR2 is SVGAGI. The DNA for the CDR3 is TGTGCCAGCAGTGATCGGACAGGGGACAATGAGCAGTTCTTC. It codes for CASSDRTGDNEQFF.

The CDR3 DNA reads as TGTGCCAGCAGTTACGGGTATTCCGGAGATACGCAGTATTTT. Its protein is CASSYGYSGDTQYF. The chain couples TRBV6-6 to TRBJ2-3; the D is unclear. Looked up from germline, CDR1 is MNHNY and CDR2 is SVGAGI (reference sequence). Between the trimmed V and J ends, which lost 2 bases and 5 bases, there was a span of 11 bases. The CDR3 has 14 amino acids.

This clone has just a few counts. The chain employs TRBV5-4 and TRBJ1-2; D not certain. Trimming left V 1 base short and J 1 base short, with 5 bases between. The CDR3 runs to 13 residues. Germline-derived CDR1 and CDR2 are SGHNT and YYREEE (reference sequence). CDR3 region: CASSLRFNYGYTF. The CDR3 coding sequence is TGTGCCAGCAGCTTGAGGTTTAACTATGGCTACACCTTC.

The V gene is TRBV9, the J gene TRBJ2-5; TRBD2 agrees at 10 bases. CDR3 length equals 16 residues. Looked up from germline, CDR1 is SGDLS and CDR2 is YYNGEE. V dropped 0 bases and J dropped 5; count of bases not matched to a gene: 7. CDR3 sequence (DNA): TGTGCCAGCAGCGTAGGCCAGCGGGGGGGAGTGGAGACCCAGTACTTC. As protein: CASSVGQRGGVETQYF.

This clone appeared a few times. The CDR3 sequence: CATSRGFSAIKETQYF. The CDR3 bases are TGTGCCACCAGCAGAGGTTTTTCGGCTATTAAAGAGACCCAGTACTTC. The chain has TRBV15 and TRBJ2-5; no clear D gene. Deletions cut 1 base from V and 3 bases from J, with 15 bases between. Per the germline V gene, CDR1 is LNHNV and CDR2 is YYDKDF (reference sequence). The CDR3 has 16 residues.

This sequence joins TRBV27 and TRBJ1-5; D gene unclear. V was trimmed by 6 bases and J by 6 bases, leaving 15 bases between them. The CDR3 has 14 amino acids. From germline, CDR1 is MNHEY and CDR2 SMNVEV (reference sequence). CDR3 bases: TGTGCCAGCAGCATCGACCGAACCGGTCAGCCCCAGCATTTT. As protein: CASSIDRTGQPQHF.

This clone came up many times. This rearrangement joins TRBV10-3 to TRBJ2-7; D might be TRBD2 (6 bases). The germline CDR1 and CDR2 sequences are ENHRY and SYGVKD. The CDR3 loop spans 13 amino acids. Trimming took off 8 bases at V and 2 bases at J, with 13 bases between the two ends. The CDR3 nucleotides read TGTGCCATCGGCGGGACCGTTACCTACGAGCAGTACTTC. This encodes CAIGGTVTYEQYF.

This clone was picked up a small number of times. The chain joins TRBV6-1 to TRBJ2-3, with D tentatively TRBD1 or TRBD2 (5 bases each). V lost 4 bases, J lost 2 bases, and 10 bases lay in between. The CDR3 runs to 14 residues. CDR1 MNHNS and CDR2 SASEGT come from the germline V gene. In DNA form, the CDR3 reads TGTGCCAGCAGTGGGTCAGGGACCACAGATACGCAGTATTTT. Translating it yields CASSGSGTTDTQYF.

CDR3 bases: TGTGCCAGCAGCCCGCTGAGCAATGAGCAGTTCTTC. Translating gives CASSPLSNEQFF. The rearrangement uses TRBV5-4 and TRBJ2-1; D ambiguous. Trimming shortened V by 4 bases and J by 6 bases, and 8 bases separated the two germline ends. Per the germline V gene, CDR1 is SGHNT and CDR2 is YYREEE (reference sequence). CDR3 length: 12 amino acids.

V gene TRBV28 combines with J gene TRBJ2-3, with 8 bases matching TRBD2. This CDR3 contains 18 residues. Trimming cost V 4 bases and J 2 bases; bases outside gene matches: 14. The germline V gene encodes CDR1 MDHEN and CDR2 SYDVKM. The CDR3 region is CASSSTSAPGYHTDTQYF. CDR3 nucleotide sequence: TGTGCCAGCAGTTCGACTAGCGCCCCCGGTTATCACACAGATACGCAGTATTTT.